This T cell receptor beta chain was profiled in a study of T cell clonality in common variable immunodeficiency. Patients and controls were mostly of Caucasian heritage. Using immunoSEQ multiplex PCR, the repertoire was profiled, and TCRdb retains in-frame clones only, with some absent. The sample has some 17,000 clones, none seen only once. Study results and limitations: Reportedly, TCR beta sequences from common variable immunodeficiency showed fewer deletions and N-nucleotide insertions. Patient heterogeneity in the CVID cohort limited correlations between repertoire features and clinical complications. CVID subjects showed higher TCRbeta clonality than healthy controls.

The CDR3 has 13 amino acids. V was shortened by 0 bases and J by 0 bases, with 5 bases between the two germline ends. CDR1 DFQATT and CDR2 SNEGSKA come from the germline V gene (reference sequence). To note about this clone: As yet, its antigen is unknown. The read finishes 3 residues shy of the CDR3 end, and the germline J gene is used to complete it. At the DNA level, this CDR3 is encoded by other sequences in the same sample as well.

The chain links TRBV20-1 to TRBJ1-2; D uncertain. The specimen was peripheral blood mononuclear cells. The receptor's source is a human donor with common variable immunodeficiency. The CDR3 reads CSARDLTNYGYTF. CDR3 DNA (partial): TGCAGTGCTAGAGATCTAACTAACTATGGC.